The rows below give T cell receptor beta chains drawn from one sample of a study of beta chain features in type 1 diabetes. TCRdb's table, derived via immunoSEQ multiplex PCR, lists solely in-frame clones and lacks some. The profile covers some 270,000 clones, with roughly a tenth appearing a single time and around 0.017% taken by the ten largest. Sample: naive CD4+ T cells from blood. These receptors were obtained from a man aged 25-45 years with type 1 diabetes. Each CDR3 is given with its conserved first and last residue. A D gene is named only where the DNA matches it firmly. The listing skips clone size in some rows; elsewhere it reads once, few, many or a size class.

V	D	size	J	DNA	CDR3
TRBV4-1	TRBD2	-	TRBJ2-1	TGCGCCAGCAGCCCCGAGGGCCTAGCGGGGAGATCCTACAATGAGCAGTTCTTC	CASSPEGLAGRSYNEQFF
TRBV7-2	TRBD2	-	TRBJ2-1	TGTGCCAGCAGCTCATACACCGGGACTAGACTTCAGTTCTTC	CASSSYTGTRLQFF
TRBV2	-	few	TRBJ2-7	TGTGCCAGCAGTGGGCAGGGCTACGAGCAGTACTTC	CASSGQGYEQYF
TRBV18	-	few	TRBJ1-2	TGTGCCAGCTCACCCGGCAGGCCTAACGGCTACACCTTC	CASSPGRPNGYTF
TRBV6-1	TRBD1	-	TRBJ2-7	TGTGCCAGCAATTCGGGACAGGGTTCCTACGAGCAGTACTTC	CASNSGQGSYEQYF
TRBV19	-	few	TRBJ1-2	TGTGCCAGTAGTATGAGAGAGCGACTCTATGGCTACACCTTC	CASSMRERLYGYTF
TRBV27	TRBD2	few	TRBJ2-5	TGTGCCAGCAGTTTATGGTCCACTAGCGGGGGGCCAGAGACCCAGTACTTC	CASSLWSTSGGPETQYF
TRBV7-3	-	few	TRBJ1-1	TGTGCCAGCAGCCTCAGGGGCCGGGGCACTGAAGCTTTCTTT	CASSLRGRGTEAFF
TRBV7-9	-	few	TRBJ2-2	TGTGCCAGCAGACGTACACGCGGCGGGACCGGGGAGCTGTTTTTT	CASRRTRGGTGELFF
TRBV28	TRBD1	few	TRBJ1-6	TGTGCGGCAGGGGGGAAAGGGTCACCCCTCCACTTT	CAAGGKGSPLHF
TRBV6-5	-	-	TRBJ2-2	TGTGCCAGCAGTTACACGGTACCAAACACCGGGGAGCTGTTTTTT	CASSYTVPNTGELFF
TRBV21-1	-	few	TRBJ2-7	TGTGCCAGCAGCAAGTCCACCCCGGGACAAAGCTCCTACGAGCAGTACTTC	CASSKSTPGQSSYEQYF
TRBV19	TRBD1	few	TRBJ1-5	TGTGCCAGTAGCTTCTTGGGACAGACCAATCAGCCCCAGCATTTT	CASSFLGQTNQPQHF
TRBV5-1	TRBD1	few	TRBJ2-5	TGCGCCAGCAGCTTGGGGCAGGGGGCTGAGACCCAGTACTTC	CASSLGQGAETQYF
TRBV19	TRBD2	few	TRBJ2-2	TGTGCCAGTAAGGCTAGCGGGGGTCGGGGTAACACCGGGGAGCTGTTTTTT	CASKASGGRGNTGELFF
TRBV29-1	-	-	TRBJ2-5	TGCAGCGTGTACCGGGGGGAGACCCAGTACTTC	CSVYRGETQYF
TRBV2	-	-	TRBJ2-5	TGTGCCAGCACCCGGACACCCCAAGGGAATCAAGAGACCCAGTACTTC	CASTRTPQGNQETQYF